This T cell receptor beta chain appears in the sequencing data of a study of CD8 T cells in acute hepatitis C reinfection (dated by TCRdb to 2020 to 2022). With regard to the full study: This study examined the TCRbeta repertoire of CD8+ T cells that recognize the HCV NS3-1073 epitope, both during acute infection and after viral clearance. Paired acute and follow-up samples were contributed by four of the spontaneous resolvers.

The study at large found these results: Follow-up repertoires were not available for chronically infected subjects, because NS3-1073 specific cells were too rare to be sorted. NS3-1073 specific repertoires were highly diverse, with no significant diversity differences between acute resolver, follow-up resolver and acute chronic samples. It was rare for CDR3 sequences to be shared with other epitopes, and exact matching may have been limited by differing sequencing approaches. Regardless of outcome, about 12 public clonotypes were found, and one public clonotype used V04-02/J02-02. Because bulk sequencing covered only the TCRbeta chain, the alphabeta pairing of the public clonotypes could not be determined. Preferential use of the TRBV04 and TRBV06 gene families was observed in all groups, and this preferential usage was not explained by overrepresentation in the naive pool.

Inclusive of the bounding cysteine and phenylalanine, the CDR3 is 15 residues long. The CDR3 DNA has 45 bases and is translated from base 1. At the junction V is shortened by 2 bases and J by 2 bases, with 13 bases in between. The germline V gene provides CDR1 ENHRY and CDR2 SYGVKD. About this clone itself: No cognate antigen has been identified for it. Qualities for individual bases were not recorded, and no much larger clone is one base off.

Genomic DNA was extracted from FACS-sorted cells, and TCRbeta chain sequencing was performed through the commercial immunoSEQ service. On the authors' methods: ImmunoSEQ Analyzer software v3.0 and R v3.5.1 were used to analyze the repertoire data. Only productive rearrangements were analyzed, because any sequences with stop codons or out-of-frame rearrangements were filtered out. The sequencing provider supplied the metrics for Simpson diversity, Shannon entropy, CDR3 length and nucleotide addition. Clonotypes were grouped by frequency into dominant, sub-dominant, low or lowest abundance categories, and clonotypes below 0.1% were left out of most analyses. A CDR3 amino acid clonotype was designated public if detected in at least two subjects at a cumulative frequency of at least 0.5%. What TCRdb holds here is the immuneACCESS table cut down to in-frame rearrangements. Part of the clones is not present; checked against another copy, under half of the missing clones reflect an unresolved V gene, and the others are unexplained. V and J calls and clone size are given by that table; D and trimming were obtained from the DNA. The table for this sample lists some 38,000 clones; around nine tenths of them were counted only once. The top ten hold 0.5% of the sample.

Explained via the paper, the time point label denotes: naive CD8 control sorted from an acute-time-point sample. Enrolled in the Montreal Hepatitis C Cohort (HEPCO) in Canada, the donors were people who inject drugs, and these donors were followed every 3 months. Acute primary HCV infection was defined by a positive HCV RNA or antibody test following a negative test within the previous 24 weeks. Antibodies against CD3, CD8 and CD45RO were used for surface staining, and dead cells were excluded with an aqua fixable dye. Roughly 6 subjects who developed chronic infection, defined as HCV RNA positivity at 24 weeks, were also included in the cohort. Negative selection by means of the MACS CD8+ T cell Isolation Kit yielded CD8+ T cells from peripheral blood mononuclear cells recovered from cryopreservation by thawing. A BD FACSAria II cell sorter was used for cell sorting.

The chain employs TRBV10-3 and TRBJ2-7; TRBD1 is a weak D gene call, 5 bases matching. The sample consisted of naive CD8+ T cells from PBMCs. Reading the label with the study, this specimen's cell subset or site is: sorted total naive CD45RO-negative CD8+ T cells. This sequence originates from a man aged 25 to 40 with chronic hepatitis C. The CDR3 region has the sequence CAISEPLGLAYEQYF. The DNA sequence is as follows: TGTGCCATCAGTGAGCCCTTGGGGCTTGCCTACGAGCAGTACTTC.